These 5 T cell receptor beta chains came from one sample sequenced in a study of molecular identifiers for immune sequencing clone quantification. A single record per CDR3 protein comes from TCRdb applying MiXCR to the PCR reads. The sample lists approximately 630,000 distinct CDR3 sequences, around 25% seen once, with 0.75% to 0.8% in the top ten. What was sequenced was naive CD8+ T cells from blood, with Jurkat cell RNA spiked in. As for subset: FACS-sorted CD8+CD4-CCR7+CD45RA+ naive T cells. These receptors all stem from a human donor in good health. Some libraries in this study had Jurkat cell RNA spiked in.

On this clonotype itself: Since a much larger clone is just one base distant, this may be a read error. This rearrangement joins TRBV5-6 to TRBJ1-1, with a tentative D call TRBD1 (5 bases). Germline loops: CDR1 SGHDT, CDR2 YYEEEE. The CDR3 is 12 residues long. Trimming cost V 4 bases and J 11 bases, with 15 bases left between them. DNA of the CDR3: TGTGCCAGCAGCGAAGGTTGGAAGGGGGCTTTCTTT. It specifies CASSEGWKGAFF.

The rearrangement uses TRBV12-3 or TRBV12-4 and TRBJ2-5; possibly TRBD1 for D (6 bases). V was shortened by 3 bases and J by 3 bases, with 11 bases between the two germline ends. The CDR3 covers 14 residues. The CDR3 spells CASSLGDKEETQYF. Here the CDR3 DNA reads TGTGCCAGCAGTTTGGGGGACAAAGAAGAGACCCAGTACTTC.

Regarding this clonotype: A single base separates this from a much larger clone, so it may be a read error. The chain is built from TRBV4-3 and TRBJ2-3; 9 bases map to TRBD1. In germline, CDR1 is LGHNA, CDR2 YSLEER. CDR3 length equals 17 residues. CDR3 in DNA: TGCGCCAGCAGCCATAAACCCGGGACAGGGTTACCAGATACGCGGTATTTT. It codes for CASSHKPGTGLPDTRYF.

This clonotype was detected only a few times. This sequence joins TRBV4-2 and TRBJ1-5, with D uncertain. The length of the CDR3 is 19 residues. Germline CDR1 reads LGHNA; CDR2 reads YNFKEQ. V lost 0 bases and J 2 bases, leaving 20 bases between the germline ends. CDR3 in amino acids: CASSQEIWEPNGGNQPQHF. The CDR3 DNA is TGTGCCAGCAGCCAAGAAATCTGGGAGCCCAACGGTGGCAATCAGCCCCAGCATTTT.

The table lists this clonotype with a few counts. As DNA, the CDR3 is TGCGCCAGCAGCTTGGGGTGGACCTCACTAGGTGGGGAGTACGAGCAGTACTTC. This sequence encodes CASSLGWTSLGGEYEQYF. The V and J genes are TRBV5-1 and TRBJ2-7; tentatively, D is TRBD2 (5 bases). The V and J ends lost 0 bases and 4 bases respectively, with 23 bases between them. Per the germline V gene, CDR1 is SGHRS and CDR2 is YFSETQ. This CDR3 is built from 18 residues.